This T cell receptor (beta chain) was captured in a study of PD-1 blockade in mismatch repair-deficient tumors (TCRdb year 2017). Background on the whole study: Between September 2013 and September 2016, the trial enrolled 86 consecutive patients with approximately twelve mismatch repair-deficient cancer types, every one of whom had been previously treated and was progressing. Deep sequencing of TCR CDR3 regions was used to track tumor-associated T cell clones in peripheral blood of patients responding to PD-1 blockade. Results and caveats for the whole study, not just this receptor: Of about 7 peptides, a few triggered clonal expansion, producing 142 unique blood TCRs, of which about 7 were also present in tumor, and every positive peptide came from a frameshift mutation. Clones residing in the tumor, which were often undetectable in blood before treatment, expanded quickly after pembrolizumab and then contracted, generally before radiologic responses.

Library construction relied on the immunoSEQ multiplex PCR assay. The authors' pipeline ran thus. A clone was classified as neoantigen-specific if the clone expanded significantly in response to the relevant peptide and did not expand significantly in response to any other peptide tested. This is the immuneACCESS table as TCRdb keeps it, with only in-frame sequences that have V and J called. A part of the clones is gone; compared with another copy, unresolved V genes explain less than half, and the rest is unexplained. V and J calls and clone size are copied from that table; D and trimming were computed from the DNA. In this sample the table shows roughly 9,000 clones, roughly 87% of which occur a single time. The top ten hold roughly 15% of the sample. The germline V gene gives CDR1 as KGHSH and CDR2 as LQKENI. For this chain, trimming is 1 base at the V end and 5 bases at the J end, and the number of junction bases without a gene match is 6. Counted from cysteine to phenylalanine, this CDR3 has 15 amino acids. Left in the record is the CDR3 DNA by itself, 45 bases read in frame from the first base.

What this sample's time point label stands for: roughly 11-day in vitro stimulation with candidate mutation-associated neoantigen peptide 1. For each enrolled patient, mismatch repair deficiency was established using either polymerase chain reaction or immunohistochemistry. A few patients who responded to pembrolizumab therapy underwent TCR sequencing. Several ELISpot-reactive candidate neoantigen peptides were each used in an approximately 10-day in vitro stimulation before TCR sequencing. As the baseline for calculating clone fold-changes, a control culture with no peptide was run in an identical way. Pembrolizumab PD-1 blockade was prospectively tested in advanced mismatch repair-deficient cancers, regardless of tissue of origin, in the phase II trial. Details on this clone: No antigen is known for it. Per-nucleotide qualities are absent, and no much larger clonotype sits a single base away.

The rearranged segments are TRBV18 and TRBJ1-1, with 8 bases matching TRBD1. The source material was cells cultured in vitro, sampled from a patient treated with pembrolizumab. This receptor was taken from an adult with mismatch repair-deficient cancer. The DNA reads as follows: TGTGCCAGCTCACCACTTAGACAGGGGTATACTGAAGCTTTCTTT. It translates as CASSPLRQGYTEAFF.